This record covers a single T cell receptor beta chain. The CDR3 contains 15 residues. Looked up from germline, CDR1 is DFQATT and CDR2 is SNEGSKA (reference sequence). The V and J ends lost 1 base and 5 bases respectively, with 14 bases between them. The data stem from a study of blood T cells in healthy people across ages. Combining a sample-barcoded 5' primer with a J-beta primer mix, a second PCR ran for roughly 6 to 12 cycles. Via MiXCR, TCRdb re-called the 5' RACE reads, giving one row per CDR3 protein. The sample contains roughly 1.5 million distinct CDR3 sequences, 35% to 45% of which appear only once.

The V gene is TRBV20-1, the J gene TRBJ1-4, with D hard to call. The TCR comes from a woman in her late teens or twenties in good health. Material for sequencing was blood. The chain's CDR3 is CSARGSQLMNEKLFF. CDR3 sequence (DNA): TGCAGTGCTAGAGGATCCCAGCTAATGAATGAAAAACTGTTTTTT.